These 32 T cell receptor beta chains were sequenced from one sample in a study of T cells expressing NK-cell markers. TCRdb re-called the 5' RACE reads, yielding one record per CDR3 amino acid sequence without DNA. Found here are 450,000 to 600,000 distinct CDR3 sequences; the top ten clones hold roughly 3.4%. The sample taken for sequencing was blood T cells: a sorted CD56 or NKG2C T cell subset, CD4+ or CD8+ T cells, or bulk PBMC T cells (not recorded which). These receptors were obtained from a man aged 18 to 29 in good health.

The rearrangement uses TRBV2 and TRBJ2-3; the D gene TCRdb calls, TRBD1, cannot be checked with no DNA. The germline gives CDR1 SNHLY, CDR2 FYNNEI. The length of the CDR3 is 15 residues. CDR3 protein: CASSGSERNPYTQYF.

J is TRBJ2-1 and V is TRBV21-1. TRBV21-1 is given as a pseudogene. The CDR3 runs 15 residues. This CDR3 is CASKLSGSSYNEQFF.

This rearrangement joins TRBV25-1 to TRBJ2-1; TCRdb returns TRBD1, unconfirmable since there is no DNA. The CDR3 is 14 amino acids. Germline V gives CDR1 MGHDK, CDR2 SYGVNS. CDR3 region: CASSDLRQPDEQFF.

This rearrangement joins TRBV24-1 to TRBJ2-1. Looked up from germline, CDR1 is KGHDR and CDR2 is SFDVKD. This CDR3 has 12 residues. CDR3 sequence: CATSDLANEQFF.

The V gene is TRBV29-1, the J gene TRBJ2-3; without DNA, the TCRdb call of TRBD2 cannot be checked. This CDR3 contains 15 residues. From germline, CDR1 is SQVTM and CDR2 ANQGSEA. CDR3 protein: CSAPGTSGTTDTQYF.

V usage is TRBV4-3 and J usage is TRBJ2-7; TCRdb indicates TRBD1, and absent DNA this call remains unverified. Looked up from germline, CDR1 is LGHNA and CDR2 is YSLEER. The CDR3 has 15 amino acids. CDR3: CASSQGMGGYYEQYF.

The chain is built from TRBV11-2 and TRBJ2-1; TCRdb names TRBD2, which stays unverified in the absence of DNA. Germline V gene lookup returns CDR1 SGHAT and CDR2 FQNNGV. CDR3 length equals 11 residues. The CDR3: CASSLQREQFF.

This chain uses TRBV6-1 with TRBJ2-1; TCRdb's assignment of TRBD2 cannot be checked, as there is no DNA. The CDR3 length is 14 residues. Germline CDR1 reads MNHNS; CDR2 reads SASEGT. The CDR3 loop reads CASTQAGGLHEQFF.

The genes are TRBV11-2 and TRBJ1-2; with no DNA, the TCRdb D assignment of TRBD1 cannot be verified. This CDR3 is 17 amino acids long. The germline gives CDR1 SGHAT, CDR2 FQNNGV. CDR3 in amino acids: CASSLVLPETGGYGYTF.

The V gene is TRBV6-2 or TRBV6-3, the J gene TRBJ2-7; TCRdb's D call, TRBD2, is unchecked because there is no DNA. CDR3 length equals 17 residues. Per germline, CDR1 MNHEY and CDR2 SVGEGT. This chain's CDR3 is CASSLVIGLARSYEQYF.

The chain recombines TRBV13 with TRBJ1-4; TCRdb gives TRBD1 as the D gene, but with no DNA this cannot be confirmed. The CDR3 consists of 16 residues. In germline, CDR1 is PRHDT, CDR2 FYEKMQ (reference sequence). This CDR3 reads CASSLWTGKTNEKLFF.

The chain uses TRBV7-2 and TRBJ1-1. This CDR3 is built from 14 residues. CDR1 and CDR2 (germline): SGHTA, FQGNSA. This chain's CDR3 is CASSLKMGRTEAFF.

J is TRBJ1-2 and V is TRBV5-1; the TCRdb call, TRBD1, lacks DNA for checking. The V gene's germline CDR1 is SGHRS and CDR2 YFSETQ. The CDR3 is made up of 17 amino acids. CDR3 amino acids: CASTTGDRGRFGYGYTF.

The chain combines TRBV29-1 with TRBJ2-3. Germline assignment: CDR1 SQVTM and CDR2 ANQGSEA. This CDR3 region has 14 residues. Here the CDR3 reads CSVVGYWGTDTQYF.

This chain links TRBV7-9 with TRBJ2-7; the D call of TRBD1 rests on TCRdb alone, since no DNA is present to check it. The germline gives CDR1 SEHNR, CDR2 FQNEAQ (reference sequence). This CDR3 has 17 residues. The CDR3 region is CASSARDRVDSAYEQYF.

This chain's CDR3 is CAISESRQLYNEQFF. V gene TRBV10-3 combines with J gene TRBJ2-1; TCRdb gives TRBD1 as the D gene, but with no DNA this cannot be confirmed. CDR1 ENHRY and CDR2 SYGVKD come from the germline V gene. The CDR3 length is 15 residues.

The gene calls are TRBV9 and TRBJ2-4; no DNA is available, so the TRBD1 call from TCRdb remains unchecked. The germline CDR1 and CDR2 sequences are SGDLS and YYNGEE. The CDR3 extends over 15 amino acids. The CDR3 here is CASFLRGGRRDIQYF.

CDR3 residues: CASSPSSRVTSTDTQYF. This chain joins TRBV5-1 and TRBJ2-3. Per the germline V gene, CDR1 is SGHRS and CDR2 is YFSETQ. This CDR3 has 17 amino acids. The complete variable domain, with remaining parts taken from reference TRBV5-1 and TRBJ2-3, reads KAGVTQTPRYLIKTRGQQVTLSCSPISGHRSVSWYQQTPGQGLQFLFEYFSETQRNKGNFPGRFSGRQFSNSRSEMNVSTLELGDSALYLCASSPSSRVTSTDTQYFGPGTRLTVL.

The rearrangement joins TRBV6-5 to TRBJ2-5. Germline CDR1 MNHEY, CDR2 SVGAGI. The length of the CDR3 is 14 residues. The CDR3 spells CASSYGTWVETQYF.

The rearrangement uses TRBV9 and TRBJ2-5; TCRdb gives TRBD2 as the D gene, but with no DNA this cannot be confirmed. This CDR3 region has 14 residues. CDR1 and CDR2 (germline): SGDLS, YYNGEE. CDR3: CASSLAGDEETQYF.

The chain joins TRBV7-8 to TRBJ1-4; TCRdb designates TRBD1, a call that cannot be tested without DNA. CDR3 length: 15 amino acids. Germline values: CDR1 SGHVS, CDR2 FQNEAQ. CDR3 in amino acids: CASSLERGPYKKLFF.

The chain combines TRBV12-3 or TRBV12-4 with TRBJ1-2; TCRdb gives TRBD1 as the D gene, but with no DNA this cannot be confirmed. The CDR3 spans 15 residues. The CDR3 sequence is CASSLKGSPRYGYTF.

The chain recombines TRBV20-1 with TRBJ1-1. Germline V lookup: CDR1 DFQATT, CDR2 SNEGSKA (reference sequence). The CDR3 is 16 amino acids. The chain's CDR3 is CSAKGTPLAGNTEAFF.

V gene TRBV12-3 or TRBV12-4 combines with J gene TRBJ2-3; checking the TCRdb D call of TRBD1 is not possible without DNA. The CDR3 runs to 13 residues. The CDR3 is CASKGRGKDTQYF.

The gene calls are TRBV12-3 or TRBV12-4 and TRBJ2-7; the D call of TRBD2 rests on TCRdb alone, since no DNA is present to check it. The CDR3 sequence is 16 residues long. This CDR3 is CASTRTSGSGSYEQYF.

V is TRBV2 and J is TRBJ1-2; TCRdb lists TRBD1, though no DNA is available to test this call. Germline-derived CDR1 and CDR2 are SNHLY and FYNNEI. The CDR3 length is 16 residues. This chain's CDR3 is CASSDPGQATNYGYTF.

The chain links TRBV5-1 to TRBJ1-1. This CDR3 is 13 amino acids long. The germline V gene encodes CDR1 SGHRS and CDR2 YFSETQ. The CDR3: CASRFSVNTEAFF.

The chain is built from TRBV14 and TRBJ2-5; TCRdb calls TRBD1, which cannot be checked without DNA. This CDR3 has 15 residues. CDR1 is SGHDN and CDR2 is FVKESK in the germline V gene. This chain's CDR3 is CASSQDRRVEETQYF.

The chain joins TRBV11-2 to TRBJ1-4; TCRdb reports TRBD1, a call that lacks DNA to check it against. The germline V gene encodes CDR1 SGHAT and CDR2 FQNNGV. This CDR3 is 14 amino acids long. CDR3 in amino acids: CASSFTDRGGKLFF. The full variable domain, with the rest looked up from reference TRBV11-2 and TRBJ1-4, is EAGVAQSPRYKIIEKRQSVAFWCNPISGHATLYWYQQILGQGPKLLIQFQNNGVVDDSQLPKDRFSAERLKGVDSTLKIQPAKLEDSAVYLCASSFTDRGGKLFFGSGTQLSVL.

This chain joins TRBV2 and TRBJ2-1; the TCRdb D gene call, TRBD1, has no DNA to confirm it. There are 16 residues in the CDR3. CDR1 SNHLY and CDR2 FYNNEI come from the germline V gene. CDR3 sequence: CASRPWDRGRGFGQFF.

The chain uses TRBV15 and TRBJ2-3; TCRdb outputs TRBD2, but without DNA this stays unchecked. Germline CDR1 reads LNHNV; CDR2 reads YYDKDF (reference sequence). This CDR3 comprises 16 residues. The chain's CDR3 is CATSRGKGRYTDTQYF.

The genes are TRBV20-1 and TRBJ2-3; the D call of TRBD2 rests on TCRdb alone, since no DNA is present to check it. This CDR3 is 15 amino acids long. Per germline, CDR1 DFQATT and CDR2 SNEGSKA (reference sequence). This CDR3 reads CSAISGIDGADTQYF.